The present T cell receptor (beta chain) was sequenced within a study of T cell responses to AZD1222 COVID-19 vaccine. Study at large: Doses given second, at about 4 or about 12 weeks, were pooled.

Germline assignment: CDR1 SEHNR and CDR2 FQNEAQ (reference sequence). V was trimmed by 5 bases and J by 8 bases, leaving 15 bases between them. This CDR3 has 14 amino acids. TCRdb's copy holds only in-frame clones and misses some; the assay was immunoSEQ multiplex PCR. The data hold about 120,000 clones, with 90% to 95% observed a single time. The TCR originated in an adult in good health. The chain joins TRBV7-9 to TRBJ1-4, with no clear D. Specimen: peripheral blood, collected on day 0 of AZD1222 vaccination. The CDR3 DNA reads as TGTGCCAGCAGCCCGGGTCTAATGGGGGAAAAACTGTTTTTT. Translated, it gives CASSPGLMGEKLFF.